A single sample is the source of the 14 T cell receptor beta chains below, sequenced in a study of T cells after yellow fever vaccination. TCRdb ran MiXCR on the 5' RACE reads and lists one entry per CDR3 protein. This sample yields hundreds of thousands of distinct CDR3 sequences, of which around 4% are seen a single time; 23% belongs to the top ten. This specimen consisted of PBMCs, obtained on the day of the yellow fever booster vaccination. These receptors all stem from a man aged 18 to 29 who received the YFV17D yellow fever vaccine.

This clonotype has only a few counts. The chain couples TRBV29-1 to TRBJ1-2, with unresolved D. The ends were cut back, 4 bases at V and 6 bases at J, with 9 bases in the middle. The CDR3 spans 11 residues. Germline V CDR1 and CDR2: SQVTM, ANQGSEA. The CDR3, as DNA: TGCAGCGTTGCCCCACCCCATGGCTACACCTTC. This gives the protein CSVAPPHGYTF.

The chain has TRBV5-1 and TRBJ2-1, with a tentative D call TRBD2 (7 bases). Germline values: CDR1 SGHRS, CDR2 YFSETQ. V gave up 7 bases and J gave up 5 bases, with 13 bases separating them. The CDR3 sequence is 13 residues long. The CDR3 protein is CASWAGANNEQFF. As DNA, the CDR3 is TGCGCCAGCTGGGCGGGGGCAAACAATGAGCAGTTCTTC.

This clonotype was picked up many times. The chain employs TRBV7-2 and TRBJ2-7; 10 bases match TRBD1. J gave up 6 bases and V 6 bases, and 8 bases lay outside the gene matches. Germline CDR1 SGHTA, CDR2 FQGNSA. This CDR3 has 14 residues. The CDR3 nucleotides read TGTGCCAGCAGGCCCGGGACAGGGGACGGCGAGCAGTACTTC. It is translated as CASRPGTGDGEQYF.

This clonotype has a handful of counts. The chain uses TRBV6-5 and TRBJ1-4; D is uncertain. The ends were cut back, 0 bases at V and 8 bases at J, with 10 bases in the middle. The CDR3 sequence is 14 residues long. CDR1 MNHEY and CDR2 SVGAGI come from the germline V gene. CDR3 region: CASSYSRLVEKLFF. CDR3 coding DNA: TGTGCCAGCAGTTACTCGCGGCTCGTGGAAAAACTGTTTTTT.

This clonotype was detected a few times. This chain uses TRBV5-4 with TRBJ2-3; 8 bases match TRBD1. The CDR3 has 15 residues. The junction had 3 bases not matched to a gene; V was cut back by 3 bases and J by 0 bases. Germline CDR1 reads SGHNT; CDR2 reads YYREEE (reference sequence). The CDR3 DNA reads TGTGCCAGCAGCTACGGACAGGGTAGCACAGATACGCAGTATTTT. Protein product: CASSYGQGSTDTQYF.

The genes are TRBV24-1 and TRBJ2-5, with no clear D. The CDR3 totals 11 residues. With 9 bases removed from V and 3 bases from J, the gap between germline ends came to 7 bases. Germline V gene sequence: CDR1 KGHDR, CDR2 SFDVKD. CDR3 sequence: CATGVEETQYF. The CDR3 nucleotides read TGTGCCACCGGTGTTGAAGAGACCCAGTACTTC.

The table lists this clonotype with many counts. This chain links TRBV20-1 with TRBJ1-5; TRBD1 agrees at 8 bases. The trim removed 6 bases at V and 2 bases at J, leaving 6 bases unmatched. Germline CDR1 is DFQATT and CDR2 is SNEGSKA (reference sequence). The CDR3 spans 14 residues. The CDR3: CSARRGQGNQPQHF. Written as DNA, the CDR3 is TGCAGTGCCCGACGGGGACAGGGCAATCAGCCCCAGCATTTT.

This clonotype was found a few times. The chain links TRBV10-1 to TRBJ2-7; 7 bases match TRBD1. V trimming: 3 bases; J trimming: 7 bases; junction bases outside the gene matches: 6. The CDR3 sequence is 13 residues long. Germline lookup yields CDR1 WNHNN and CDR2 SYGVQD (reference sequence). CDR3 nucleotide sequence: TGCGCCAGCAGTGAACAGGGGTATCGGGAGCAGTACTTC. Translating gives CASSEQGYREQYF.

This clonotype turned up a few times. This chain links TRBV9 with TRBJ2-6; D possibly corresponds to TRBD2 (6 bases). The CDR3 runs to 14 residues. Germline CDR1 SGDLS, CDR2 YYNGEE. V gave up 3 bases and J gave up 3 bases, with 7 bases separating them. Here the CDR3 DNA reads TGTGCCAGCAGCGGTAGCGGTGGGGCCAACGTCCTGACTTTC. Its translation is CASSGSGGANVLTF.

Ten or more counts support this clonotype. The chain links TRBV18 to TRBJ2-5; D is uncertain. The CDR3 is 13 residues long. The V and J ends lost 3 bases and 2 bases respectively, with 7 bases between them. Germline V gives CDR1 KGHSH, CDR2 LQKENI. The CDR3 protein is CASSPQTQETQYF. The CDR3 DNA reads as TGTGCCAGCTCACCCCAGACTCAAGAGACCCAGTACTTC.

This clonotype was observed a handful of times. V and J are TRBV5-1 and TRBJ2-6, with 11 bases lining up with TRBD1. CDR1 and CDR2 from the germline V gene are SGHRS and YFSETQ. The CDR3 consists of 16 residues. With V trimmed by 6 bases and J by 2 bases, 4 bases remained unmatched. The DNA of the CDR3 is TGCGCCAGCACTGGGACAGGGGGAACTGGGGCCAACGTCCTGACTTTC. Translation gives CASTGTGGTGANVLTF.

This chain connects TRBV7-3 to TRBJ2-3; D gene ambiguous. This CDR3 comprises 16 residues. Trimming left V 1 base short and J 1 base short, with 12 bases between. CDR1 and CDR2 (germline): SGHTA, FQGTGA. CDR3 bases: TGTGCCAGCAGCTTAAATGGCGCATTGCGCACAGATACGCAGTATTTT. Amino acid sequence: CASSLNGALRTDTQYF.

The J gene is TRBJ2-2, the V gene TRBV5-1; 7 positions agree with TRBD1. The CDR3 contains 14 residues. Trimming took 4 bases from V and 4 from J; bases not matched to a gene: 4. The V gene's germline CDR1 is SGHRS and CDR2 YFSETQ. DNA for the CDR3: TGCGCCAGCAGCCTGACAGGGTTCACCGGGGAGCTGTTTTTT. Its translation: CASSLTGFTGELFF.

A few counts support this clonotype. The rearrangement joins TRBV7-3 to TRBJ1-6; a weak D match, TRBD1 (5 bases). V was shortened by 5 bases and J by 7 bases, with 12 bases between the two germline ends. Germline V gene sequence: CDR1 SGHTA, CDR2 FQGTGA. The CDR3 runs 14 residues. CDR3 region: CASSARDRNSPLHF. The CDR3 bases are TGTGCCAGCAGCGCAAGGGACCGGAATTCACCCCTCCACTTT.